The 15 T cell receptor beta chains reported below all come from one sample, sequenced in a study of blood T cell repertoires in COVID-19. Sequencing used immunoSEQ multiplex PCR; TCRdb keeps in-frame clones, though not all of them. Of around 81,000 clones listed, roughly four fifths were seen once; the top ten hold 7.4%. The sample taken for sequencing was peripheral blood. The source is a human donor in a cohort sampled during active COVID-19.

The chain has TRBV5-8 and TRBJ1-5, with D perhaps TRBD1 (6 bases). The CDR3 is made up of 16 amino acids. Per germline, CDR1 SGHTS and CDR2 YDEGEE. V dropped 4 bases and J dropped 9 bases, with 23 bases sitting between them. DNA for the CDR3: TGTGCCAGCAGCCGGGTTGGGGGCCCTGCCCCCGGGCCCCAGCATTTT. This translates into CASSRVGGPAPGPQHF. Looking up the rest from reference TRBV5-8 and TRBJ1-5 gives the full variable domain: EAGVTQSPTHLIKTRGQQATLRCSPISGHTSVYWYQQALGLGLQFLLWYDEGEERNRGNFPPRFSGRQFPNYSSELNVNALELEDSALYLCASSRVGGPAPGPQHFGDGTRLSIL.

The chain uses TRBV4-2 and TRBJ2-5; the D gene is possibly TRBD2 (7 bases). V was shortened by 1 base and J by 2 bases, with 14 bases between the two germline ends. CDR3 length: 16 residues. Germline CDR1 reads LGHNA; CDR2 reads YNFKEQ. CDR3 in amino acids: CASSQALGGGQETQYF. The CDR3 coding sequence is TGTGCCAGCAGCCAAGCCTTAGGGGGAGGGCAAGAGACCCAGTACTTC.

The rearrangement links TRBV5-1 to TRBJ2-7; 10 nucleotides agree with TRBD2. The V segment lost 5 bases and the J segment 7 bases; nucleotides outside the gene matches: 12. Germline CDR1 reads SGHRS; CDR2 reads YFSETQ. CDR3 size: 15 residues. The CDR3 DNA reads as TGCGCCAGCAGTCGTACGGCTAGCGGGGGCATAGAGCAGTACTTC. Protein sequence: CASSRTASGGIEQYF.

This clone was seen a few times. The CDR3 protein is CASSDSGTGLFEQYF. CDR3 DNA sequence: TGTGCCAGCAGCGACTCCGGGACAGGGCTCTTCGAGCAGTACTTC. The chain carries TRBV7-9 and TRBJ2-7, with 9 bases fitting TRBD1. The trim removed 5 bases at V and 6 bases at J, leaving 11 bases unmatched. The V gene's germline CDR1 is SEHNR and CDR2 FQNEAQ (reference sequence). The CDR3 runs 15 residues.

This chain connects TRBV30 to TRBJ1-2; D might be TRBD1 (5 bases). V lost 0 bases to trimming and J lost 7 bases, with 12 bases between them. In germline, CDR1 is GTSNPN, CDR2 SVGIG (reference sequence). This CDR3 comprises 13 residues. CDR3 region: CAWSVGVSAGYTF. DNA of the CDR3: TGTGCCTGGAGTGTAGGGGTATCAGCTGGCTACACCTTC.

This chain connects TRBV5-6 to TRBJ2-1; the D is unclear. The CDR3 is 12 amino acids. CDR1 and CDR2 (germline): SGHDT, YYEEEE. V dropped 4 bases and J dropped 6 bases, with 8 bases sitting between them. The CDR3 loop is CASSLLVNEQFF. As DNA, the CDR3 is TGTGCCAGCAGCCTACTTGTCAATGAGCAGTTCTTC.

The CDR3 reads CASTSFGGQGYEQYF. The CDR3, as DNA: TGTGCCAGTACCTCGTTTGGCGGACAGGGATACGAGCAGTACTTC. The gene calls are TRBV19 and TRBJ2-7; 8 bases line up with TRBD1. This CDR3 is built from 15 residues. Germline V gene sequence: CDR1 LNHDA, CDR2 SQIVND (reference sequence). J gave up 4 bases and V 7 bases, and 12 bases lay outside the gene matches. The full variable domain, its missing parts supplied by reference TRBV19 and TRBJ2-7, is DGGITQSPKYLFRKEGQNVTLSCEQNLNHDAMYWYRQDPGQGLRLIYYSQIVNDFQKGDIAEGYSVSREKKESFPLTVTSAQKNPTAFYLCASTSFGGQGYEQYFGPGTRLTVT.

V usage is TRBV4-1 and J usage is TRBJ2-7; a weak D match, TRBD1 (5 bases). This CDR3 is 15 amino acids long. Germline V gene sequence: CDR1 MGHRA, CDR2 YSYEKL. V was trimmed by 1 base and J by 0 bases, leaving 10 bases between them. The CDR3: CASSQGFGHSYEQYF. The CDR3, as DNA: TGCGCCAGCAGCCAAGGCTTTGGACACTCCTACGAGCAGTACTTC.

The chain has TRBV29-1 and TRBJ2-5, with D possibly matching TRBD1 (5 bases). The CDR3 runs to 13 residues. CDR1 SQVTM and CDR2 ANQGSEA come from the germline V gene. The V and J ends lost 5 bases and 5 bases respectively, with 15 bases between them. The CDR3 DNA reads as TGCAGCGTTTTGTTAAGGGGCTTTGAGACCCAGTACTTC. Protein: CSVLLRGFETQYF.

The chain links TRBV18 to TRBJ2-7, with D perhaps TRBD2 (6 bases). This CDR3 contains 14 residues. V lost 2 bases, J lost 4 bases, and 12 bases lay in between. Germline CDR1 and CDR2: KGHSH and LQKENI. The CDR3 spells CASSPSRGTYEQYF. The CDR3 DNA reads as TGTGCCAGCTCACCATCTCGGGGGACGTACGAGCAGTACTTC.

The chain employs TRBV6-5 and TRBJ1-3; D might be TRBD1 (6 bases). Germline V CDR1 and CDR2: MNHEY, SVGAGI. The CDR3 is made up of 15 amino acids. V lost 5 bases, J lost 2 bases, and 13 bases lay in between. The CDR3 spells CASSMDSEAGNTIYF. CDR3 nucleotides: TGTGCCAGCAGTATGGACAGCGAGGCTGGAAACACCATATATTTT.

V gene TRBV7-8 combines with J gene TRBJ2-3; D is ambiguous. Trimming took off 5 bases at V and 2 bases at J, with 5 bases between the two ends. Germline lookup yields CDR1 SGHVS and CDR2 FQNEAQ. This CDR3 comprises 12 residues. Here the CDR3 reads CASSPFTDTQYF. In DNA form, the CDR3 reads TGTGCCAGCAGCCCTTTCACAGATACGCAGTATTTT. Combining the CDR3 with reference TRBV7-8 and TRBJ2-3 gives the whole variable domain GAGVSQSPRYKVAKRGQDVALRCDPISGHVSLFWYQQALGQGPEFLTYFQNEAQLDKSGLPSDRFFAERPEGSVSTLKIQRTQQEDSAVYLCASSPFTDTQYFGPGTRLTVL.

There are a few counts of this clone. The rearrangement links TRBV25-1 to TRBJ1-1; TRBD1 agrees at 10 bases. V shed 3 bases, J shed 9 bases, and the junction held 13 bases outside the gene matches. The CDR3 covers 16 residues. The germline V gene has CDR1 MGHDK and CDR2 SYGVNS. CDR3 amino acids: CASSDRDRGAKGKAFF. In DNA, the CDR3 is TGTGCCAGCAGTGATCGGGACAGGGGAGCGAAAGGTAAAGCTTTCTTT.

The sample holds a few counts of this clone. CDR3 DNA: TGCGCCAGCAGCTTGGCCCAGGGGTCCGAGCAGTACTTC. Its translation is CASSLAQGSEQYF. The chain joins TRBV5-1 to TRBJ2-7; D might be TRBD1 (6 bases). The CDR3 runs 13 residues. Germline lookup yields CDR1 SGHRS and CDR2 YFSETQ. The V and J ends lost 0 bases and 6 bases respectively, with 10 bases between them. Variable domain in full (rest from reference TRBV5-1 and TRBJ2-7): KAGVTQTPRYLIKTRGQQVTLSCSPISGHRSVSWYQQTPGQGLQFLFEYFSETQRNKGNFPGRFSGRQFSNSRSEMNVSTLELGDSALYLCASSLAQGSEQYFGPGTRLTVT.

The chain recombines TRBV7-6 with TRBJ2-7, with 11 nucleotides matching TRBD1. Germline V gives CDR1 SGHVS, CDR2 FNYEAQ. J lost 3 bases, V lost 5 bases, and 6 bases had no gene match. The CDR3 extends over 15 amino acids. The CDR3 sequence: CASSGRDRGFYEQYF. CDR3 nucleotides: TGTGCCAGCAGCGGCCGGGACAGGGGGTTCTACGAGCAGTACTTC.